This record concerns one T cell receptor beta chain sequence. The table lists this clone with a few counts. The antigen it recognizes is unknown. Base qualities are not at hand, and no much larger clone is one base apart. In the germline V gene, CDR1 corresponds to LGHNA and CDR2 to YNFKEQ. A distance of 23 bases separates the germline ends of V and J, which lose 3 bases and 5 bases respectively. From the cysteine through the phenylalanine, the CDR3 covers 17 amino acids. Just the 51-base CDR3 DNA is kept, in frame starting at base 1. The sample comes from a study of cytomegalovirus exposure and HLA in healthy donors (dated by TCRdb to the late 2010s). With respect to the entire study: In an earlier analysis of around 540 of the donors, 250 to 350 Gb of sequence data and about 110 million unique TCR beta sequences from about 190 million T cells were reported. Of the roughly 400 genotyped donors, roughly 76% were placed in the genetic ancestry cluster associated with self-reported Caucasian donors. A separate validation cohort of roughly 130 different subjects was used in addition to the roughly 640-subject first cohort. The study used immunosequencing to profile the T cell repertoires of several hundred subjects and linked those repertoires to cytomegalovirus serostatus. The number of typed donors differed by locus: roughly 620-630 for A, B, C, DRB1 and DQB1; 500 to 550 for DQA1; approximately 600 for DPA1; and roughly 450 for DPB1. Genome-wide SNP genotypes for about 65% of the roughly 670 donors were used in a later genetic analysis, which treated that subset as a discovery cohort. A later analysis re-examined previously published TCR beta repertoires from over 500 donors and added high-resolution HLA genotyping to investigate patterns of TCR occurrence. All discovery cohort repertoires had been generated using a single sequencing platform. To decide whether each TCR beta V gene segment behaved as functional or pseudogenic, an earlier analysis of approximately 590 of the donors relied on high-throughput TCR beta sequencing. About five DR-DQ haplotypes were treated as single units for association and clustering because of strong linkage in the cohort. On average, approximately 250,000 unique TCR beta nucleotide sequences were sequenced per donor among 350 to 400 genotyped donors of the cohort, with roughly 20% of those sequences being non-productive. The study combined high-throughput TCR immunosequencing, statistical association of individual TCRs with disease status, and machine learning to predict cytomegalovirus infection status. Both class I and class II loci were covered by HLA typing, at four-digit resolution. Donor age, sex, ethnicity and CMV serostatus were compiled alongside the repertoire data. Roughly 300 gigabases of sequencing data and roughly 90 million unique TCR sequences were included in an early release covering about 620 HLA-typed donors. Rather than drawing on any new phenotypic data, the later analysis identified candidate immune exposures from TCR beta sequences and the way those sequences occurred across donors. The study aimed to test whether signatures of past pathogen exposure could be identified by cataloging public T cell receptors. Beyond this particular receptor, the publication reports: V-gene and J-gene trimming of TCR beta chains was associated with a missense DCLRE1C variant in a later genetic analysis, and the association was replicated in an independent cohort. Most TCR sequences were observed very rarely across donors, whereas some public TCRs were present in many individuals. In a later analysis, most CMV-associated TCR beta chains were found to appear HLA-restricted, with HLA associations seemingly driven largely by CMV exposure. When HLA alleles, especially DR and DQ, strongly co-occurred, attributing TCR associations to individual alleles was difficult. The classifier was reported to diagnose cytomegalovirus status with high specificity and sensitivity in both the original and validation cohorts. In a later analysis, HLA-associated TCR beta chains showed more clonal expansion and lower generation probabilities than non-associated chains that were equally common. Some IMGT-functional V segments, including TRBV6-2 and TRBV6-3, could not be told apart with the 87-base-pair reads, so those segments were excluded. Linkage disequilibrium might explain the correlated functional status among segregating V segments, but an unknown experimental factor could not be ruled out. In the study, around 150 TCR beta chains were listed as associated with cytomegalovirus. The authors suggested that the approach could potentially be generalized to other disease states and immunological phenotypes. A further reported finding was that TCR beta sequences accurately predicted the HLA-A and HLA-B alleles for most subjects in the first cohort. A later genetic analysis reported fewer N-insertions in productive TCRs among donors in an Asian-associated ancestry cluster than the roughly 720-donor mean. A group of highly shared sequence variants was considered likely to be a technical artifact of the sequencing pipeline. Broadly in line with IMGT annotations, most TCR beta V segments showed up in productive rearrangements about 87% or about 30% of the time in an earlier analysis of under 700 of the donors. Because counts were too low, more than 15 rarely observed V segments, including chromosome 9 orphons, were excluded from the earlier analysis of fewer than 650 of the donors. Presence/absence analyses assumed roughly uniform sequencing depth across donors, an assumption that may not hold. In a later analysis, about 17,000 TCR beta sequences were associated with specific HLA alleles at a false discovery rate of 0.05. Only TCR beta chains were sequenced in this cohort, and the absence of alpha or paired-chain data limited detectable features. The only immune exposure information available for the cohort was CMV serostatus. Because HLA typing was missing for some donors at each locus, association tests included only the typed subset. In a later analysis, several top co-occurrence clusters were reported to appear linked to parvovirus B19, influenza, CMV and Epstein-Barr virus. According to a later analysis, TCR association rates differed among HLA loci, with DRB1 alleles showing the most associated TCRs and HLA-C alleles showing the fewest. In vitro tests confirmed that a few of the cytomegalovirus-associated TCR beta chains recognize cytomegalovirus antigens.

The cohort was made up of about 610 healthy bone marrow donors. At the time of sampling, all cohort members were nominally healthy, though unrecorded immune exposures were likely present. The donor was CMV seronegative and was included in the group of a few hundred seronegative cohort members. Every donor gave a peripheral blood sample, and the peripheral blood mononuclear cells from that sample were used for TCR beta sequencing. Genomic DNA was extracted from the blood cell samples with the Qiagen DNeasy Blood Extraction Kit. Library creation used the immunoSEQ multiplex PCR assay. For the multiplex PCR, a mixture combining 60 forward primers for TCR Vbeta segments and 13 reverse primers for TCR Jbeta segments was used. A multiplex PCR assay on genomic DNA amplified the CDR3 region of rearranged TCR beta genes. Amplified TCR beta libraries were sequenced as 87-base-pair reads on the Illumina HiSeq System. The source study handled its data this way. A later analysis counted approximately 76 million unique TCR beta chains across the approximately 700 repertoires, and 9 million to 14 million of these chains were shared by at least two donors. A nearest-neighbor algorithm error-corrected the raw reads and collapsed the reads into unique sequences, merging closely related sequences to remove PCR and sequencing errors. To assign V, D and J gene segments, CDR3 sequences were aligned to IMGT reference sequences. For a sequence to be retained, a match of at least six nucleotides was required to both a V gene segment and a J gene segment. A rearrangement counted as productive if the CDR3 had no stop codons and remained in frame with V and J, and every other rearrangement counted as non-productive. CDR3 was defined by IMGT convention, running from the second conserved V-encoded cysteine to the conserved J-encoded phenylalanine. The earlier analysis of about 590 of the donors excluded sequences that lacked an unambiguous match to a single V gene segment. An earlier analysis of some 610 of the donors called V segments functional above 56.7% productive rearrangements and segregating when the between-donor standard deviation exceeded 5%. To diagnose cytomegalovirus status from the catalog of TCR beta chain sequences, a statistical classification framework was built. In a later analysis, V and J genes were assigned by comparing TCR nucleotide sequences against IMGT/GENE-DB human TR gene sequences. A later analysis assigned CDR3 sequences and most-parsimonious VDJ recombination scenarios with the TCRdist pipeline. In a later analysis, every TCR beta chain was defined by the combination of its CDR3 amino acid sequence and its V-gene family, and reads without a unique V-gene family were dropped. To address suspected cross-contamination and a sequencing artifact, a later analysis removed over 500 highly shared, low-generation-probability nucleotide sequences. For each public chain, a later analysis derived a clonal expansion index from normalized ranks of inferred template counts within each repertoire. In a later analysis, generation probabilities were computed using a VDJ recombination model fitted to out-of-frame rearrangements, and the results were checked against IGoR. Hypergeometric tests were used in a later analysis to score TCR-TCR, TCR-HLA and TCR-CMV co-occurrence, with a repertoire-size bias correction applied to the TCR pairs. In a later analysis, false discovery rates were estimated by permuting HLA or CMV assignments 20 times. A later analysis grouped co-occurring TCRs with DBSCAN, adding TCRdist sequence similarity when clustering within HLA-allele-positive subsets. Repertoires with fewer than 30,000 or more than 120,000 public chains, plus five repertoires with anomalous nucleotide sharing, were excluded from co-occurrence clustering. TCRdb mirrors the immuneACCESS table, restricted to in-frame sequences. Some clones are absent from its copies; in checked studies, under half trace to an unresolved V gene, and the reason for the others is unknown. That table is the source of V, J and clone size, and D and trimming were worked out from the DNA. In all, the sample holds 75,000 to 100,000 clones, and roughly 79% of those were seen once. Under 0.75% of the sample lies in the top ten.

This receptor was identified in a man aged 30-40 years in good health and CMV-seronegative. The source material was PBMCs. Here the chain combines TRBV4-2 and TRBJ2-7; tentative D gene TRBD2, with 6 bases matching. The CDR3 protein: CASSQDLEGTIKNEQYF. The sequence in DNA is TGTGCCAGCAGCCAGGACCTGGAGGGGACCATCAAGAACGAGCAGTACTTC.